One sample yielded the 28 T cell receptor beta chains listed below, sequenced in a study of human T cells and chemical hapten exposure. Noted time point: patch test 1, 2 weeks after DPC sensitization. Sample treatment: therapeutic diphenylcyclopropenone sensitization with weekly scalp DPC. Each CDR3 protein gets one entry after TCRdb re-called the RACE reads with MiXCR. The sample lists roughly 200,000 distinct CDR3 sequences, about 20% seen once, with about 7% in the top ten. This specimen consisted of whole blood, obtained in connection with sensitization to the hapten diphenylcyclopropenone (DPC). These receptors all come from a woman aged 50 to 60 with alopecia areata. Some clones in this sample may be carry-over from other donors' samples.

The CDR3 spells CASSPLEGGDTGELFF. The CDR3 coding sequence is TGTGCCAGCAGCCCGCTTGAGGGAGGCGACACCGGGGAGCTGTTTTTT. V usage is TRBV6-5 and J usage is TRBJ2-2, with D possibly matching TRBD2 (6 bases). The CDR3 loop spans 16 amino acids. Germline V CDR1 and CDR2: MNHEY, SVGAGI. Trimming shortened V by 6 bases and J by 3 bases, and 17 bases separated the two germline ends.

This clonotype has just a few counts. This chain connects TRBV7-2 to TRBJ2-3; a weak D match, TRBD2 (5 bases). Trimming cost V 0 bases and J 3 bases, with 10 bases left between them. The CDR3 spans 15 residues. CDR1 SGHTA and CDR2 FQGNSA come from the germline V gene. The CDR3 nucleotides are TGTGCCAGCAGCTTAGCACTAGTCGGGACAGATACGCAGTATTTT. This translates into CASSLALVGTDTQYF.

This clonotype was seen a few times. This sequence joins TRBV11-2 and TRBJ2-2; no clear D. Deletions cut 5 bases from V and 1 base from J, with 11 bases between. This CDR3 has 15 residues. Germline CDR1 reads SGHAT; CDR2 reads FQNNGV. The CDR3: CASSGVRLNTGELFF. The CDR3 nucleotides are TGTGCCAGCAGCGGCGTGAGATTGAACACCGGGGAGCTGTTTTTT.

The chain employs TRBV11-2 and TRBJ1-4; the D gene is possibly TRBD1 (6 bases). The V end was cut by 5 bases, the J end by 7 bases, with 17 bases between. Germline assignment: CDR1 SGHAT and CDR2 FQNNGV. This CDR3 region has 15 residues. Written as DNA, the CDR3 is TGTGCCAGCAGCCCAGGACAGATTGGAAGTGAAAAACTGTTTTTT. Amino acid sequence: CASSPGQIGSEKLFF. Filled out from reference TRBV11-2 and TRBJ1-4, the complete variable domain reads EAGVAQSPRYKIIEKRQSVAFWCNPISGHATLYWYQQILGQGPKLLIQFQNNGVVDDSQLPKDRFSAERLKGVDSTLKIQPAKLEDSAVYLCASSPGQIGSEKLFFGSGTQLSVL.

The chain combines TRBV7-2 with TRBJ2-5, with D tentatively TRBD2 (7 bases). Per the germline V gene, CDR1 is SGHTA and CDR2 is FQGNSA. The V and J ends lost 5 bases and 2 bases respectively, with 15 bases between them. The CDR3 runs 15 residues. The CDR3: CASSPGGGQQETQYF. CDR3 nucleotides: TGTGCCAGCAGCCCTGGGGGGGGGCAGCAAGAGACCCAGTACTTC.

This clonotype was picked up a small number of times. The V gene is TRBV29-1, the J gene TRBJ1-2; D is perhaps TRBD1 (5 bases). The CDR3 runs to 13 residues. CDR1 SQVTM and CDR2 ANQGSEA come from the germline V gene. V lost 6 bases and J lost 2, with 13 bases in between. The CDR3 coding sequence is TGCAGCGTCTCCACTCAGGGAAACTATGGCTACACCTTC. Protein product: CSVSTQGNYGYTF.

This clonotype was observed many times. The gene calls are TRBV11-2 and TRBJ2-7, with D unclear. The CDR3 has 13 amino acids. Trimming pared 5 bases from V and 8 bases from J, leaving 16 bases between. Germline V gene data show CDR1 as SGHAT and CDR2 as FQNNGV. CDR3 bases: TGTGCCAGCAGCCAAAGTCAGCCGTACCAGCAGTACTTC. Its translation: CASSQSQPYQQYF.

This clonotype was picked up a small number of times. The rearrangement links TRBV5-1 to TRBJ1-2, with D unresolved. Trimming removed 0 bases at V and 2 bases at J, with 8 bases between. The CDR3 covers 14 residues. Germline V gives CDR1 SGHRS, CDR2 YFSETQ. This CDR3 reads CASSLEGRNYGYTF. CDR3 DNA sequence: TGCGCCAGCAGCTTGGAGGGCAGAAACTATGGCTACACCTTC.

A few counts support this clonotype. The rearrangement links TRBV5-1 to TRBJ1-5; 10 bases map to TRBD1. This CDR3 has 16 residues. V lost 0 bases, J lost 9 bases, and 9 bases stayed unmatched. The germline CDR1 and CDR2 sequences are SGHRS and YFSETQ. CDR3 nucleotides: TGCGCCAGCAGCTTGGAAGGGACAGGGGCCCTGGGGCCCCAGCATTTT. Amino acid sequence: CASSLEGTGALGPQHF.

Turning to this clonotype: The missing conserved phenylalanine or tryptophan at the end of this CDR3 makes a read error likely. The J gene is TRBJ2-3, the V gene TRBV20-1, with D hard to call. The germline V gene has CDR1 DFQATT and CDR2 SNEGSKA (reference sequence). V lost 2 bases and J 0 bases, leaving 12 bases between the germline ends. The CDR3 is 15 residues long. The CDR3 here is CSARSIGSSTDTQYL. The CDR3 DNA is TGCAGTGCTAGATCCATAGGTTCTAGCACAGATACGCAGTATTTG.

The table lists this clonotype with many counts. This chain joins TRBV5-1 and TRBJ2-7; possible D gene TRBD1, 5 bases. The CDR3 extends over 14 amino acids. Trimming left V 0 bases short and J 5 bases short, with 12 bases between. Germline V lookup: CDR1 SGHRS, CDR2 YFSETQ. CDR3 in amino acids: CASSLGGQLHEQYF. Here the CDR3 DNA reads TGCGCCAGCAGCTTGGGCGGACAACTACACGAGCAGTACTTC.

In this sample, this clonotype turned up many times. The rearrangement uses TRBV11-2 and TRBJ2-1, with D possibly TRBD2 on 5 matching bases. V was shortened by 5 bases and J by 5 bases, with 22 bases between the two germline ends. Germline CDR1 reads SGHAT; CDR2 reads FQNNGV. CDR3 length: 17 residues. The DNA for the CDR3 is TGTGCCAGCAGCCCTCTACTAGTTCTCCGGTGGGACAATGAGCAGTTCTTC. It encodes CASSPLLVLRWDNEQFF.

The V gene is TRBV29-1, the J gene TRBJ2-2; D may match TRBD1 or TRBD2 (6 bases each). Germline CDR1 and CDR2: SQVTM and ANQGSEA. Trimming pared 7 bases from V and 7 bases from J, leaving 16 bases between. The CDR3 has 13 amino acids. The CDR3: CSGIRGAIGELFF. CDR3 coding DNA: TGCAGCGGGATAAGGGGGGCGATCGGGGAGCTGTTTTTT.

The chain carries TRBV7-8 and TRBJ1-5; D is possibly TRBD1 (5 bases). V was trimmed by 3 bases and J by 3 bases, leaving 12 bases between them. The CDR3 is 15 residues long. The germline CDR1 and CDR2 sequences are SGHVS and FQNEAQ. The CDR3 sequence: CASSLDRQSNQPQHF. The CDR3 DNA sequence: TGTGCCAGCAGCTTGGATAGACAGTCCAATCAGCCCCAGCATTTT.

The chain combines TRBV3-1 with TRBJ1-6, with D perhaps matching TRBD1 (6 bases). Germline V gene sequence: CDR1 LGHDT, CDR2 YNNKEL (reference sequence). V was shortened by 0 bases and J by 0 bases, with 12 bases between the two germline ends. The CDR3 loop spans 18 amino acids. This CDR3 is CASSQDDRLSSYNSPLHF. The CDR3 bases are TGTGCCAGCAGCCAAGATGACAGGCTGAGCTCCTATAATTCACCCCTCCACTTT.

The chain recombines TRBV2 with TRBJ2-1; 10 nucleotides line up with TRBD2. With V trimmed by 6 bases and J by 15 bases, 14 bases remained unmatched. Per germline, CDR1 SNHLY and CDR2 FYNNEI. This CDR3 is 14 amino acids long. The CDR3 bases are TGTGCCAGCAGCAATGGTCCGTGGACTAGCGGATCGTTCTTC. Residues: CASSNGPWTSGSFF.

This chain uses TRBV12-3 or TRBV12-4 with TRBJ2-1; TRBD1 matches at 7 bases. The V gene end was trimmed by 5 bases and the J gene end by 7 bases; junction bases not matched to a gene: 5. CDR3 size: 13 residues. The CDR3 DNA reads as TGTGCCAGCAGTACCCGGGACAGTAATGAGCAGTTCTTC. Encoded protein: CASSTRDSNEQFF.

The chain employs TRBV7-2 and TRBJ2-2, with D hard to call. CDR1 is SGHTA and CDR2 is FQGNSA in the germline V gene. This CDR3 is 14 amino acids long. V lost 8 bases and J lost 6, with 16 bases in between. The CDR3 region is CASGPLGGPGELFF. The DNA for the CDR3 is TGTGCCAGCGGCCCCTTAGGCGGTCCCGGGGAGCTGTTTTTT.

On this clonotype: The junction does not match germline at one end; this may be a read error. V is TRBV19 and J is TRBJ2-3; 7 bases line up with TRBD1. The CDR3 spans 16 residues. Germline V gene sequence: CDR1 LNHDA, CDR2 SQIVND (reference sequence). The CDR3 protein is CASSVDRDSSTDTQYF. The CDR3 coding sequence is TGTGCCAGTAGTGTAGACCGGGACAGCAGCACAGATACGCAGTATTTT. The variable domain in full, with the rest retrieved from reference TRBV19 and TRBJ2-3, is DGGITQSPKYLFRKEGQNVTLSCEQNLNHDAMYWYRQDPGQGLRLIYYSQIVNDFQKGDIAEGYSVSREKKESFPLTVTSAQKNPTAFYLCASSVDRDSSTDTQYFGPGTRLTVL.

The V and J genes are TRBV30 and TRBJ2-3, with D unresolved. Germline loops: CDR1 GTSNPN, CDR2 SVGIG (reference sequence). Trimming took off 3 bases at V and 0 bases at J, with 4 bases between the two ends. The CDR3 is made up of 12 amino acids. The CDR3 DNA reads TGTGCCTGGAGCGTAAGCACAGATACGCAGTATTTT. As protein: CAWSVSTDTQYF.

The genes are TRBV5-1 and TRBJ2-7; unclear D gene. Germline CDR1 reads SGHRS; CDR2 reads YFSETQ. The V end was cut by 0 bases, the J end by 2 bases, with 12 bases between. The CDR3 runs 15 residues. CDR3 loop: CASSLGTLLTYEQYF. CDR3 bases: TGCGCCAGCAGCTTGGGAACATTACTCACCTACGAGCAGTACTTC.

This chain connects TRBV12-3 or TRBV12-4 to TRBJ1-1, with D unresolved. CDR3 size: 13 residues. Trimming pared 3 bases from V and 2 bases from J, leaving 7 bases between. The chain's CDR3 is CASSLMENTEAFF. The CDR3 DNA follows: TGTGCCAGCAGTTTGATGGAAAACACTGAAGCTTTCTTT.

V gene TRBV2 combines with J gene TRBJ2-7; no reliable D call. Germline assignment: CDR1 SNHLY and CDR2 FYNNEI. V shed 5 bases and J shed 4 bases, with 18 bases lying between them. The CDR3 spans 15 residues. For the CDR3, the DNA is TGTGCCAGCAGTCACAAGTACGACTCACAATACGAGCAGTACTTC. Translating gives CASSHKYDSQYEQYF.

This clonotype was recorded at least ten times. The CDR3 protein is CSATLSTDTQYF. The DNA of the CDR3 is TGCAGTGCAACCTTAAGCACAGATACGCAGTATTTT. The rearrangement joins TRBV20-1 to TRBJ2-3, with D uncertain. There are 12 residues in the CDR3. Looked up from germline, CDR1 is DFQATT and CDR2 is SNEGSKA (reference sequence). The ends were cut back, 6 bases at V and 0 bases at J, with 7 bases in the middle.

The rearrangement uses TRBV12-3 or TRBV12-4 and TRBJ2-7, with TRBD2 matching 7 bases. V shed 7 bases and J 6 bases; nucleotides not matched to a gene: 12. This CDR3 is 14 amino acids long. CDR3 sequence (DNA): TGTGCCAGCACCAAACGGGGGGACTGGGGCGAGCAGTACTTC. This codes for CASTKRGDWGEQYF.

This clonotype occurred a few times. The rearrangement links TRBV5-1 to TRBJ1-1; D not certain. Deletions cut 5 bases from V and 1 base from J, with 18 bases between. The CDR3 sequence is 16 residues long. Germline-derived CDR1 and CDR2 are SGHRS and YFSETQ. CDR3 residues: CASREIWTNKNTEAFF. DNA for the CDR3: TGCGCCAGCAGGGAGATCTGGACTAACAAGAACACTGAAGCTTTCTTT.

In DNA form, the CDR3 reads TGTGCCAGCAGCTTAGGAGTCATTCCATACGAGCAGTACTTC. Residues: CASSLGVIPYEQYF. This chain connects TRBV7-2 to TRBJ2-7; D remains ambiguous. Between the trimmed V and J ends, which lost 1 base and 4 bases, there was a span of 11 bases. The germline V gene has CDR1 SGHTA and CDR2 FQGNSA. The CDR3 spans 14 residues.

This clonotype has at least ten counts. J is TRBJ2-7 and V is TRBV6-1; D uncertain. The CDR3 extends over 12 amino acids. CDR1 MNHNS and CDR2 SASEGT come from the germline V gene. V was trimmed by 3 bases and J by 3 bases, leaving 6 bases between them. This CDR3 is CASSDLNYEQYF. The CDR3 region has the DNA TGTGCCAGCAGTGACCTCAACTACGAGCAGTACTTC.